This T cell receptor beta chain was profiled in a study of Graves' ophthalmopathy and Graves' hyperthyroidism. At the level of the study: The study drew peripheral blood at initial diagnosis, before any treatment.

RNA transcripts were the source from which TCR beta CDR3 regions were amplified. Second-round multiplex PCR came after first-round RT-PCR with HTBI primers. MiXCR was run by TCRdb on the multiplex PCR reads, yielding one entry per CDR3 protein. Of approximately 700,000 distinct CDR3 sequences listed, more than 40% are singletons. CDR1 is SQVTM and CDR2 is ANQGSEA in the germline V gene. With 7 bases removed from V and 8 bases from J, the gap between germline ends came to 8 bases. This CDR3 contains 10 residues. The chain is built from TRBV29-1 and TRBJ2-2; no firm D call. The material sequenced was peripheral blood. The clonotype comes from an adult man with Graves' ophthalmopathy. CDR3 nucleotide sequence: TGCAGCGCGGTGACAGGGGAGCTGTTTTTT. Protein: CSAVTGELFF.